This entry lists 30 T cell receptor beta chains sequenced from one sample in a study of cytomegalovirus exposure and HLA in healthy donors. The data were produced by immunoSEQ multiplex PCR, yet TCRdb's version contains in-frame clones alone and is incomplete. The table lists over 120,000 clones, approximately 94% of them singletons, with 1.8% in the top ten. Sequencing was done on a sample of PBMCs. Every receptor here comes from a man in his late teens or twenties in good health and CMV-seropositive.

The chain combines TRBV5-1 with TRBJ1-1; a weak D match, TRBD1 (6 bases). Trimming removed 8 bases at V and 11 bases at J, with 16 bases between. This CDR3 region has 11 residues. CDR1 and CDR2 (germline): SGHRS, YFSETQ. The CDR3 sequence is CASRQEGLAFF. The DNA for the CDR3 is TGCGCCAGTCGACAGGAAGGGTTGGCTTTCTTT.

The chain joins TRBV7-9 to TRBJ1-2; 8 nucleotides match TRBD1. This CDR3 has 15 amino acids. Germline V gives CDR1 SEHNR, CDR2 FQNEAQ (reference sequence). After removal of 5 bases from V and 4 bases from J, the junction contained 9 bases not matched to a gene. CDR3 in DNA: TGTGCCAGCAGCCAAGGGACAGGCCCTTCCTATGGCTACACCTTC. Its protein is CASSQGTGPSYGYTF.

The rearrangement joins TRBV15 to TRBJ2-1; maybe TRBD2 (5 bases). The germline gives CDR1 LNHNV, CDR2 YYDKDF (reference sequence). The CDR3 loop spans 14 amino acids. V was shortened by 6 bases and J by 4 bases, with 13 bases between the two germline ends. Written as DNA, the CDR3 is TGTGCCACCAGTCAAGGACTCGCTTACAATGAGCAGTTCTTC. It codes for CATSQGLAYNEQFF.

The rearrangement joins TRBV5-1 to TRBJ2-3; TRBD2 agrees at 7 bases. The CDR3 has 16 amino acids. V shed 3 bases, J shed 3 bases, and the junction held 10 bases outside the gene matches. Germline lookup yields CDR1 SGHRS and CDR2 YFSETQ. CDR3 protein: CASSSGGDFGTDTQYF. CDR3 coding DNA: TGCGCCAGCAGCTCTGGGGGGGACTTTGGAACAGATACGCAGTATTTT.

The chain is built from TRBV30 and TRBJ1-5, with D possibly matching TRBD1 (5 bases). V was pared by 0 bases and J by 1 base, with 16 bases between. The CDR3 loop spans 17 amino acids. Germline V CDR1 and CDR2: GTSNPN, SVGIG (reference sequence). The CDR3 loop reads CAWSVGRGIGSNQPQHF. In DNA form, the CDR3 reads TGTGCCTGGAGTGTAGGACGGGGGATTGGGAGCAATCAGCCCCAGCATTTT.

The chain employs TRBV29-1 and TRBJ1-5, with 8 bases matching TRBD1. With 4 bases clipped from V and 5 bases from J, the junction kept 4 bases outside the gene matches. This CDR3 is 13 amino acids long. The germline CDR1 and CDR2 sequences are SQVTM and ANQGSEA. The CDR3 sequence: CSVGQGRDQPQHF. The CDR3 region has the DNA TGCAGCGTTGGACAGGGGCGGGATCAGCCCCAGCATTTT.

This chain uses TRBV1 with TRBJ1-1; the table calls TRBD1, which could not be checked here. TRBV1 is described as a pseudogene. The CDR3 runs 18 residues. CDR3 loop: CTSSQGYAGTGSLGGAFF. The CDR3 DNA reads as TGCACCAGCAGCCAAGGATACGCCGGGACAGGGTCCCTCGGGGGAGCTTTCTTT.

In DNA form, the CDR3 reads TGTGCCAGCAGCTGGGACAGGGCGAGCTACACCTTC. Its protein is CASSWDRASYTF. The chain is built from TRBV5-4 and TRBJ1-2; 9 nucleotides line up with TRBD1. V lost 3 bases to trimming and J lost 9 bases; unmatched junction nucleotides: 3. Germline V gene data show CDR1 as SGHNT and CDR2 as YYREEE (reference sequence). The CDR3 contains 12 residues.

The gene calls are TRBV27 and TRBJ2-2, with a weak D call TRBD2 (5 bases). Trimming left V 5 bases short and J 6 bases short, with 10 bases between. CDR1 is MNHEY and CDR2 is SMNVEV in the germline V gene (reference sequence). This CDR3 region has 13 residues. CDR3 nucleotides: TGTGCCAGCAGTAGGAGGCCCGCCGGGGAGCTGTTTTTT. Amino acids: CASSRRPAGELFF.

CDR3 in amino acids: CASSQKRGQGGNTIYF. The CDR3 bases are TGCGCCAGCAGTCAAAAAAGGGGACAGGGGGGAAACACCATATATTTT. The chain uses TRBV23-1 and TRBJ1-3; 10 bases are a match to TRBD1. TRBV23-1 counts as an open reading frame of uncertain function. Germline trimming cut 2 bases from V and 4 bases from J; bases unmatched to any gene: 5. The CDR3 sequence is 16 residues long.

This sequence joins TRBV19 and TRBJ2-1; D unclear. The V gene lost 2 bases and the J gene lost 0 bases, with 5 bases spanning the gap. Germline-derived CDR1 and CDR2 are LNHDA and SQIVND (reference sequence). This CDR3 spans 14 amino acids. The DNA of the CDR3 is TGTGCCAGTAGTATATCGAGCTCCTACAATGAGCAGTTCTTC. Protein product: CASSISSSYNEQFF.

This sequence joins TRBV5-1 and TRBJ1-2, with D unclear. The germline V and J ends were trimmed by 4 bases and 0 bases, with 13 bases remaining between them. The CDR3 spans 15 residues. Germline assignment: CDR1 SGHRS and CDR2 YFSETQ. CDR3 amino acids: CASSAGSLANYGYTF. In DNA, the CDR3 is TGCGCCAGCAGCGCCGGGTCTCTTGCTAACTATGGCTACACCTTC.

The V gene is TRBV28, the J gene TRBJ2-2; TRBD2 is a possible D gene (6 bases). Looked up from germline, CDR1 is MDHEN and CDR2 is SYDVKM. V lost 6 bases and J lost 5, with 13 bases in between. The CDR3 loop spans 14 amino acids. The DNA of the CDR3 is TGTGCCAGCAGAGGGACTCCCAGAACCGGGGAGCTGTTTTTT. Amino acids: CASRGTPRTGELFF.

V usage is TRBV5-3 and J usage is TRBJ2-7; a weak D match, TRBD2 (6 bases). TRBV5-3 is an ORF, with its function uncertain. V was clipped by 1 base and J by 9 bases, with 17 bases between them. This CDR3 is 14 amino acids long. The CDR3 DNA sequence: TGTGCCAGAAGCTTGTTTCTAGCGCCGGGTGTGCAGTACTTC. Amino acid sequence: CARSLFLAPGVQYF.

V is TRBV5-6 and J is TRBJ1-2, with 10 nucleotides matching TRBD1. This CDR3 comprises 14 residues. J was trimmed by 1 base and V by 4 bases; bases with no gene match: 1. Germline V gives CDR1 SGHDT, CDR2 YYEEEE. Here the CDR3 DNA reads TGTGCCAGCAGCGGACAGGGGGATAACTATGGCTACACCTTC. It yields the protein CASSGQGDNYGYTF.

CDR3 DNA sequence: TGTGCCAGCAGTTTGCGGGGGACCTACGAGCAGTACTTC. Amino acid sequence: CASSLRGTYEQYF. The rearrangement links TRBV28 to TRBJ2-7, with 7 bases identical to TRBD2. The CDR3 spans 13 residues. Germline loops: CDR1 MDHEN, CDR2 SYDVKM. V shed 3 bases and J 2 bases; nucleotides not matched to a gene: 1. The full variable domain, rest sourced from reference TRBV28 and TRBJ2-7, is DVKVTQSSRYLVKRTGEKVFLECVQDMDHENMFWYRQDPGLGLRLIYFSYDVKMKEKGDIPEGYSVSREKKERFSLILESASTNQTSMYLCASSLRGTYEQYFGPGTRLTVT.

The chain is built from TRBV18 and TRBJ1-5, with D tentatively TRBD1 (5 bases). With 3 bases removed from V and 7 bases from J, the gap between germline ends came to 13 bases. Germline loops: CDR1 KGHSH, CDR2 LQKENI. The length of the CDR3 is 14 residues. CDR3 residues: CASSPIIGEQPQHF. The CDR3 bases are TGTGCCAGCTCACCGATCATAGGGGAACAGCCCCAGCATTTT.

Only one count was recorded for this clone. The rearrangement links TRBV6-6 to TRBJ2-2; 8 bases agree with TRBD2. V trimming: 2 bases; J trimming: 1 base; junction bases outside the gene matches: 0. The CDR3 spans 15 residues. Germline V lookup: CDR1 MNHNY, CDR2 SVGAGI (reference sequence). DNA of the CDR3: TGTGCCAGCAGTTACACTAGCGGGAACACCGGGGAGCTGTTTTTT. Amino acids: CASSYTSGNTGELFF.

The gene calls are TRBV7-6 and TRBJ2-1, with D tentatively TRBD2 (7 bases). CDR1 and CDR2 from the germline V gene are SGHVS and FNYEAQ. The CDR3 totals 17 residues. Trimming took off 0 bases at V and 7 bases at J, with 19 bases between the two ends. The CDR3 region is CASSLAVKGEGPNEQFF. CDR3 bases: TGTGCCAGCAGCTTAGCCGTGAAGGGGGAGGGCCCGAATGAGCAGTTCTTC.

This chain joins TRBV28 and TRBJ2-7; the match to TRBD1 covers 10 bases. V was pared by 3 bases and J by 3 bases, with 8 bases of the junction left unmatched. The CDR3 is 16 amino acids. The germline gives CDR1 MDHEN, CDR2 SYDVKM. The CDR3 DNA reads TGTGCCAGCAGTTTCGGAGGGACAGGGGAGGGCTACGAGCAGTACTTC. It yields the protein CASSFGGTGEGYEQYF.

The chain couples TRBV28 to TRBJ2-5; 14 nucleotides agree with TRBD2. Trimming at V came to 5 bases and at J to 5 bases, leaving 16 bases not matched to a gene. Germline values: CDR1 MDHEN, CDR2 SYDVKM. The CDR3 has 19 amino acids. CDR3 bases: TGTGCCAGCAGTCTTTACCCCACGGGACTAGCGGGAGTGCGGGAGACCCAGTACTTC. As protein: CASSLYPTGLAGVRETQYF.

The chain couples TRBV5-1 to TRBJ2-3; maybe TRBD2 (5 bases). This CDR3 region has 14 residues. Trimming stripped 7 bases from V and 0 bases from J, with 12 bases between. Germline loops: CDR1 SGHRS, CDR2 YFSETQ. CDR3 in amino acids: CASCWGVSTDTQYF. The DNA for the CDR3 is TGCGCCAGCTGTTGGGGAGTCAGCACAGATACGCAGTATTTT. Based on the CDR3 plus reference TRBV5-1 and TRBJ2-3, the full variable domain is KAGVTQTPRYLIKTRGQQVTLSCSPISGHRSVSWYQQTPGQGLQFLFEYFSETQRNKGNFPGRFSGRQFSNSRSEMNVSTLELGDSALYLCASCWGVSTDTQYFGPGTRLTVL.

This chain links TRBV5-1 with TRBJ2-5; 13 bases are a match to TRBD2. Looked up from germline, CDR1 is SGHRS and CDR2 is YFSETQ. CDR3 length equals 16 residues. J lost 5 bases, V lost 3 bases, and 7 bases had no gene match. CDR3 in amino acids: CASSSRTSGSGETQYF. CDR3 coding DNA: TGCGCCAGCAGCTCCCGGACTAGCGGGAGCGGGGAGACCCAGTACTTC.

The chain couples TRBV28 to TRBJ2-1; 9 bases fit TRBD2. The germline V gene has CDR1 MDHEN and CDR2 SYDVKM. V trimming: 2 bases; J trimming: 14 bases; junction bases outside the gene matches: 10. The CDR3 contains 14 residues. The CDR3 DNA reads TGTGCCAGCAGTTTAACCTATGCTAGCGGGGAGAAGTTCTTC. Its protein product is CASSLTYASGEKFF.

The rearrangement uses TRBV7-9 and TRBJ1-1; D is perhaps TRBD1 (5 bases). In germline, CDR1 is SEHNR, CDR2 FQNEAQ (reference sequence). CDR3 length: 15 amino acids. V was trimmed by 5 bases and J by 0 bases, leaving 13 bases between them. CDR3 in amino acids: CASSDDGTVNTEAFF. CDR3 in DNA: TGTGCCAGCAGCGACGATGGGACTGTGAACACTGAAGCTTTCTTT. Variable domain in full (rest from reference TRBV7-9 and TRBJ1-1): DTGVSQNPRHKITKRGQNVTFRCDPISEHNRLYWYRQTLGQGPEFLTYFQNEAQLEKSRLLSDRFSAERPKGSFSTLEIQRTEQGDSAMYLCASSDDGTVNTEAFFGQGTRLTVV.

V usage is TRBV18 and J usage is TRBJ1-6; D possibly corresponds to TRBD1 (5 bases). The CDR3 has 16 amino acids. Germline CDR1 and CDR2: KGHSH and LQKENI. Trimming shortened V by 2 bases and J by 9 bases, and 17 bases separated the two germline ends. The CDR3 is CASSPGAGYGGSPLHF. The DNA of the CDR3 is TGTGCCAGCTCACCAGGGGCAGGGTACGGCGGTTCACCCCTCCACTTT.

This CDR3 is CASSFRGENTEAFF. In DNA form, the CDR3 reads TGTGCCAGCAGTTTTCGGGGGGAGAACACTGAAGCTTTCTTT. The rearrangement joins TRBV28 to TRBJ1-1; tentative D call: TRBD1 (5 bases). The germline V gene has CDR1 MDHEN and CDR2 SYDVKM. Trimming took off 3 bases at V and 1 base at J, with 9 bases between the two ends. The CDR3 consists of 14 residues.

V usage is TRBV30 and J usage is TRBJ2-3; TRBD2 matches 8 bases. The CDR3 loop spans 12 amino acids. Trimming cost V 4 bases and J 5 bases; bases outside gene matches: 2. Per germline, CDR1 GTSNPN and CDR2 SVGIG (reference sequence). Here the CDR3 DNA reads TGTGCCTGGATCCTAGCGGGAGATACGCAGTATTTT. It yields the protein CAWILAGDTQYF. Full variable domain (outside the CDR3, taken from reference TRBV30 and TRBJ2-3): SQTIHQWPATLVQPVGSPLSLECTVEGTSNPNLYWYRQAAGRGLQLLFYSVGIGQISSEVPQNLSASRPQDRQFILSSKKLLLSDSGFYLCAWILAGDTQYFGPGTRLTVL.

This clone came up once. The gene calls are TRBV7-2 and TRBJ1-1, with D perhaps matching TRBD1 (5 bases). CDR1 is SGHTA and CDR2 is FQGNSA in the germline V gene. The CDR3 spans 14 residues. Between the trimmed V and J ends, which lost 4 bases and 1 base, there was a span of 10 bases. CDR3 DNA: TGTGCCAGCAGCTCCCGGACAAGGAACACTGAAGCTTTCTTT. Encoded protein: CASSSRTRNTEAFF.

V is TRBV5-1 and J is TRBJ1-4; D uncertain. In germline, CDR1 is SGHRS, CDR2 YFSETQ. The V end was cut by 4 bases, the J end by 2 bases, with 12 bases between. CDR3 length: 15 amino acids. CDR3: CASSKELPTNEKLFF. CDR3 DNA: TGCGCCAGCAGCAAGGAGCTCCCCACTAATGAAAAACTGTTTTTT. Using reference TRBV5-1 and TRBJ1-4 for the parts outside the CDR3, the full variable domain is KAGVTQTPRYLIKTRGQQVTLSCSPISGHRSVSWYQQTPGQGLQFLFEYFSETQRNKGNFPGRFSGRQFSNSRSEMNVSTLELGDSALYLCASSKELPTNEKLFFGSGTQLSVL.